These 29 T cell receptor beta chains came from one sample sequenced in a study of blood T cells in healthy people across ages. A second PCR, run for about 7 to 11 cycles, used a sample-barcoded 5' primer plus a J-beta primer mix. Using its own MiXCR run on the 5' RACE reads, TCRdb lists one record per CDR3 protein. Counted here are about 1,800,000 distinct CDR3 sequences, over 25% occurring once; the ten biggest clones make up 7% to 9%. The sample was blood. The receptors originated from a woman aged 30 to 39 in good health.

The chain couples TRBV29-1 to TRBJ1-5; 9 nucleotides line up with TRBD1. Germline-derived CDR1 and CDR2 are SQVTM and ANQGSEA. CDR3 length: 13 residues. J was trimmed by 7 bases and V by 3 bases; bases with no gene match: 4. The CDR3 DNA follows: TGCAGCGTTGATGGGGGACAGGGCCAGCCCCAGCATTTT. The encoded protein is CSVDGGQGQPQHF.

Only a few counts were recorded for this clonotype. V is TRBV14 and J is TRBJ2-7, with unresolved D. V shed 0 bases and J shed 3 bases, with 9 bases lying between them. Per germline, CDR1 SGHDN and CDR2 FVKESK. The CDR3 covers 14 residues. Here the CDR3 reads CASSQDRLIYEQYF. Written as DNA, the CDR3 is TGTGCCAGCAGCCAAGACAGGTTAATCTACGAGCAGTACTTC.

V gene TRBV27 combines with J gene TRBJ2-5; D possibly corresponds to TRBD1 (6 bases). V lost 2 bases, J lost 5 bases, and 12 bases lay in between. The CDR3 sequence is 14 residues long. The germline V gene encodes CDR1 MNHEY and CDR2 SMNVEV (reference sequence). The CDR3 nucleotides are TGTGCCAGCAGTTTAGAGAGGGGGTGGGAGACCCAGTACTTC. Its translation is CASSLERGWETQYF.

This clonotype was detected a few times. Being one base from a much bigger clone, this may be a read error. The genes are TRBV20-1 and TRBJ2-1; D is ambiguous. V gave up 6 bases and J gave up 3 bases, with 12 bases separating them. CDR1 DFQATT and CDR2 SNEGSKA come from the germline V gene (reference sequence). The CDR3 is made up of 13 amino acids. CDR3 nucleotides: TGCAGTGCGAACTCCCAGGACTACAATGAGCAGTTCTTC. Translating gives CSANSQDYNEQFF.

The V and J genes are TRBV7-2 and TRBJ2-5; 11 bases match TRBD1. With 0 bases clipped from V and 13 bases from J, the junction kept 13 bases outside the gene matches. The CDR3 has 16 amino acids. CDR1 is SGHTA and CDR2 is FQGNSA in the germline V gene. The CDR3 reads CASSLAPGTGGLTSYF. CDR3 nucleotide sequence: TGTGCCAGCAGCTTAGCCCCCGGGACAGGGGGACTCACCTCGTACTTC.

This rearrangement joins TRBV4-1 to TRBJ2-7; D is ambiguous. The CDR3 totals 15 residues. V lost 0 bases and J 0 bases, leaving 9 bases between the germline ends. Germline CDR1 reads MGHRA; CDR2 reads YSYEKL. This chain's CDR3 is CASSQERRSSYEQYF. CDR3 in DNA: TGCGCCAGCAGCCAAGAAAGGCGGTCCTCCTACGAGCAGTACTTC.

About this clonotype: A much larger clone differs by one base, so this may be a read error. The rearrangement joins TRBV7-9 to TRBJ2-3; D perhaps matches TRBD1 (6 bases). The V and J ends lost 2 bases and 5 bases respectively, with 17 bases between them. Germline V gene data show CDR1 as SEHNR and CDR2 as FQNEAQ (reference sequence). This CDR3 is built from 16 residues. In nucleotides, the CDR3 is TGTGCCAGCAGCTTATCTTCCCAGGGGCGGATAGATACGCAGTATTTT. Translation: CASSLSSQGRIDTQYF.

The rearrangement uses TRBV12-3 or TRBV12-4 and TRBJ2-7, with 9 bases fitting TRBD1. The CDR3 is 15 amino acids. The J segment lost 6 bases and the V segment lost 6 bases, leaving 12 bases of the junction unmatched. In DNA form, the CDR3 reads TGTGCCAGCAGGGGAACCGGGACAGGGCGGGTCGAGCAGTACTTC. Its protein is CASRGTGTGRVEQYF.

The CDR3 loop is CASSQLTVTGPSKRTIYF. Here the CDR3 DNA reads TGTGCCAGCAGCCAGCTGACCGTGACAGGCCCATCAAAGAGGACCATATATTTT. This chain connects TRBV3-1 to TRBJ1-3; D possibly corresponds to TRBD1 (6 bases). Germline lookup yields CDR1 LGHDT and CDR2 YNNKEL (reference sequence). Trimming took 3 bases from V and 10 from J, leaving 28 bases between them. This CDR3 region has 18 residues.

The chain couples TRBV4-1 to TRBJ2-1; 9 bases match TRBD2. Germline CDR1 reads MGHRA; CDR2 reads YSYEKL. V shed 1 base and J 7 bases; nucleotides not matched to a gene: 8. The CDR3 length is 16 residues. CDR3 residues: CASSQVSAGGRNEQFF. In DNA form, the CDR3 reads TGCGCCAGCAGCCAAGTATCAGCGGGGGGCAGGAATGAGCAGTTCTTC.

This clonotype was seen a handful of times. This rearrangement joins TRBV12-5 to TRBJ2-5; 12 positions match TRBD2. Germline assignment: CDR1 LGHNT and CDR2 FRNRAP. This CDR3 region has 17 residues. J gave up 5 bases and V 6 bases, and 13 bases lay outside the gene matches. The CDR3 reads CASGPGVTSGGLETQYF. The CDR3 region has the DNA TGTGCTAGTGGCCCGGGCGTGACTAGCGGGGGCTTGGAGACCCAGTACTTC.

The chain recombines TRBV3-1 with TRBJ2-5, with D unclear. V was pared by 7 bases and J by 0 bases, with 6 bases between. This CDR3 spans 12 amino acids. Germline V gene sequence: CDR1 LGHDT, CDR2 YNNKEL (reference sequence). CDR3 nucleotides: TGTGCCAGCAACCCGAACCAAGAGACCCAGTACTTC. It is translated as CASNPNQETQYF.

This clonotype turned up a few times. The V gene is TRBV6-1, the J gene TRBJ1-5; 7 bases align to TRBD1. Germline loops: CDR1 MNHNS, CDR2 SASEGT. The CDR3 spans 15 residues. The V and J ends lost 6 bases and 0 bases, in that order; junction bases with no gene match: 5. CDR3 amino acids: CASRRQGTSNQPQHF. DNA for the CDR3: TGTGCCAGCAGACGACAGGGAACTAGCAATCAGCCCCAGCATTTT.

This clonotype was seen ten or more times. The chain employs TRBV6-5 and TRBJ1-2, with a possible D match to TRBD1 (6 bases). V dropped 5 bases and J dropped 8 bases, with 15 bases sitting between them. Germline loops: CDR1 MNHEY, CDR2 SVGAGI. The CDR3 spans 13 residues. CDR3 in DNA: TGTGCCAGCAGTATCGACAGGCGGGAAGGCTACACCTTC. It is translated as CASSIDRREGYTF.

This clonotype was picked up one time. V is TRBV20-1 and J is TRBJ2-3; no firm D call. The CDR3 is 15 amino acids. Germline V gene data show CDR1 as DFQATT and CDR2 as SNEGSKA (reference sequence). V gave up 0 bases and J gave up 1 base, with 11 bases separating them. CDR3 amino acids: CSARDQRRGTDTQYF. Written as DNA, the CDR3 is TGCAGTGCTAGAGATCAGAGAAGGGGCACAGATACGCAGTATTTT.

This clonotype was observed at least ten times. The chain carries TRBV7-9 and TRBJ1-2; D remains ambiguous. The CDR3 is made up of 14 amino acids. V lost 4 bases, J lost 0 bases, and 9 bases lay in between. Looked up from germline, CDR1 is SEHNR and CDR2 is FQNEAQ (reference sequence). CDR3: CASSYRTANYGYTF. The CDR3 coding sequence is TGTGCCAGCAGCTACCGGACGGCTAACTATGGCTACACCTTC.

This clonotype was counted between two and nine times. V and J are TRBV20-1 and TRBJ2-5; D possibly corresponds to TRBD1 (6 bases). V lost 5 bases to trimming and J lost 5 bases, with 18 bases between them. Germline V gene sequence: CDR1 DFQATT, CDR2 SNEGSKA (reference sequence). The CDR3 extends over 14 amino acids. The CDR3 reads CSAEQGRGAETQYF. The CDR3, as DNA: TGCAGTGCTGAACAGGGTCGTGGGGCGGAGACCCAGTACTTC.

The V call is TRBV10-3, the J call TRBJ1-1; D might be TRBD1 (6 bases). Between the trimmed V and J ends, which lost 4 bases and 1 base, there was a span of 10 bases. The CDR3 extends over 14 amino acids. Germline CDR1 reads ENHRY; CDR2 reads SYGVKD. In nucleotides, the CDR3 is TGTGCCATCAGTGCGGGGACAAAGAACACTGAAGCTTTCTTT. This translates into CAISAGTKNTEAFF.

The DNA for the CDR3 is TGTGCCAGCAGTTTGCAGGGACCTGCTAATGGAAACACCATATATTTT. This sequence encodes CASSLQGPANGNTIYF. This chain uses TRBV12-3 or TRBV12-4 with TRBJ1-3, with D possibly being TRBD1 (5 bases). Trimming cost V 3 bases and J 3 bases, with 15 bases left between them. The CDR3 length is 16 residues.

There are a few counts of this clonotype. The chain combines TRBV20-1 with TRBJ1-4; D unresolved. Germline values: CDR1 DFQATT, CDR2 SNEGSKA (reference sequence). The CDR3 has 15 amino acids. V was shortened by 3 bases and J by 0 bases, with 11 bases between the two germline ends. The CDR3 sequence is CSARDVGTTNEKLFF. CDR3 bases: TGCAGTGCTAGGGACGTCGGGACAACTAATGAAAAACTGTTTTTT.

This clonotype was counted at least ten times. The V and J genes are TRBV12-3 or TRBV12-4 and TRBJ1-2; no clear D gene. Trimming pared 1 base from V and 4 bases from J, leaving 10 bases between. This CDR3 contains 14 residues. CDR3 nucleotide sequence: TGTGCCAGCAGTTTAGGAGGACGGACCTATGGCTACACCTTC. Protein sequence: CASSLGGRTYGYTF.

The V gene is TRBV7-9, the J gene TRBJ2-5; 8 bases map to TRBD2. Germline V CDR1 and CDR2: SEHNR, FQNEAQ (reference sequence). Trimming at V came to 3 bases and at J to 1 base, leaving 7 bases not matched to a gene. CDR3 size: 16 residues. For the CDR3, the DNA is TGTGCCAGCAGCTTTGGCGGAGCGGGGGCCCAAGAGACCCAGTACTTC. Translated: CASSFGGAGAQETQYF.

The CDR3 spells CASSPQRNLADGYTF. The CDR3 region has the DNA TGTGCCAGCAGTCCCCAAAGGAATTTAGCCGATGGCTACACCTTC. The J gene is TRBJ1-2, the V gene TRBV12-3 or TRBV12-4; D remains ambiguous. The CDR3 sequence is 15 residues long. V shed 5 bases and J shed 6 bases, with 19 bases lying between them.

Details on this clonotype: A much more abundant neighbour one base away suggests this may be a read error. The chain has TRBV7-2 and TRBJ2-1, with D hard to call. The CDR3 runs to 14 residues. Deletions cut 5 bases from V and 8 bases from J, with 16 bases between. CDR1 is SGHTA and CDR2 is FQGNSA in the germline V gene. The CDR3, as DNA: TGTGCCAGCAGCGTAGTAGGCTATCTCTATGAGCAGTTCTTC. Translating it yields CASSVVGYLYEQFF.

The CDR3 sequence is CASSQETATMGNIQYF. CDR3 DNA: TGTGCCAGCAGTCAGGAGACAGCCACGATGGGAAACATTCAGTACTTC. The rearrangement uses TRBV7-2 and TRBJ2-4, with D possibly being TRBD1 (5 bases). V was cut by 6 bases and J by 6 bases, with 21 bases left in between. Germline V gene data show CDR1 as SGHTA and CDR2 as FQGNSA. The CDR3 is 16 amino acids.

Turning to this clonotype: At one boundary the junction diverges from the germline segment, which might be a read error. The V and J genes are TRBV15 and TRBJ2-1; D is undetermined. This CDR3 region has 15 residues. CDR1 is LNHNV, CDR2 YYDKDF, per germline (reference sequence). The CDR3 DNA sequence: TGTGCCACCGGTAAAGGCAGGAGCTCCTACAATGAGCAGGTCTTC. Translated: CATGKGRSSYNEQVF.

This clonotype occurred many times. The chain employs TRBV6-6 and TRBJ2-7; a possible D gene is TRBD2 (5 bases). CDR3 length equals 14 residues. Germline V gives CDR1 MNHNY, CDR2 SVGAGI (reference sequence). The V and J ends lost 7 bases and 5 bases respectively, with 18 bases between them. CDR3 nucleotides: TGTGCCAGCACCCTAGGGTTAGCGAGCGACGAGCAGTACTTC. Its translation is CASTLGLASDEQYF.

As concerns this clonotype: A read error may account for a junction end that differs from germline. The V gene is TRBV15, the J gene TRBJ1-3, with 7 bases that match TRBD1. The germline gives CDR1 LNHNV, CDR2 YYDKDF (reference sequence). The length of the CDR3 is 17 residues. CDR3 residues: CATSSLLQGSSGNTIYF. CDR3 nucleotide sequence: TGTGCCACTAGCAGTCTCCTACAGGGGAGCTCTGGAAACACCATATATTTT.

To note about this clonotype: One junction end does not reproduce the germline sequence, and a read error may be involved. V is TRBV10-2 and J is TRBJ2-7; D remains ambiguous. This CDR3 comprises 14 residues. CDR1 WSHSY and CDR2 SAAADI come from the germline V gene. CDR3 region: CASSEISSSYGQYF. DNA of the CDR3: TGCGCCAGCAGTGAGATAAGCAGTTCCTACGGGCAGTACTTC.